The clone carrying this T cell receptor (beta chain) was observed many times. Its target is unknown. The sample originates from a study of T cell responses to AZD1222 COVID-19 vaccine. Study outcomes and limitations: When two AZD1222 doses had been given, Spike-specific TCR breadth and depth rose.

Trimming removed 1 base from V and 3 bases from J, with 6 bases in between. This CDR3 is 13 amino acids long. The germline V gene encodes CDR1 SEHNR and CDR2 FQNEAQ (reference sequence). Libraries were prepared by immunoSEQ multiplex PCR; TCRdb keeps only in-frame clonotypes and omits some of them. In the table there are about 120,000 clones, around 89% of which are singletons. Sequences were derived from peripheral blood, sampled 28 days after the second AZD1222 dose. The TCR sequence derives from an adult who received the AZD1222 COVID-19 vaccine. V and J are TRBV7-9 and TRBJ1-2; D is uncertain. The CDR3 nucleotides are TGTGCCAGCAGCTTAGTGACGGACTATGGCTACACCTTC. It specifies CASSLVTDYGYTF.